This T cell receptor beta chain was documented in a study of blood T cells in healthy people across ages. Together with a sample-barcoded 5' primer, a J-beta primer mix was included in a second PCR lasting roughly 6 to 12 cycles. TCRdb ran MiXCR on the 5' RACE reads and lists one entry per CDR3 protein. The sample lists 800,000 to 1,300,000 distinct CDR3 sequences, 20% to 25% occurring once. This CDR3 region has 15 residues. Germline loops: CDR1 MNHEY, CDR2 SMNVEV (reference sequence). This same sample was also part of a study on T cells of mothers and their children. That work states: Researchers put all of the extracted RNA into cDNA synthesis, using around 1.5 ug per 15 ul.

This TCR was sampled from a girl aged 2 to 10 in good health. The gene calls are TRBV27 and TRBJ2-5; D might be TRBD1 (9 bases). TRBJ2-7 explains the end of the DNA better; the J call may be wrong. Material: blood. CDR3 sequence reads: CASRVAGQGTYEQYF. The CDR3 bases are TGTGCCAGCCGCGTAGCGGGACAGGGTACTTACGAGCAGTACTTC.